These 13 T cell receptor beta chains share one sample of origin, sequenced in a study of T-cell memory formation after mild COVID-19. TCRdb fed the 5' RACE reads into MiXCR, producing one record per CDR3 protein. The sample lists about 350,000 distinct CDR3 sequences; 12% to 15% were seen once. Sequenced sample: PBMCs or a T cell subset sorted from them (not recorded which). The source of these receptors is a man between 18 and 35 years old who had mild COVID-19 (a few samples of this study predate the infection). Cell type and time point are not known.

CDR3 sequence reads: CSAEGAGNTIYF. CDR3 in DNA: TGCAGTGCGGAGGGGGCCGGAAACACCATATATTTT. The chain recombines TRBV20-1 with TRBJ1-3; 7 bases agree with TRBD1. Unmatched junction bases numbered 3, after V lost 6 bases and J lost 4 bases. Germline loops: CDR1 DFQATT, CDR2 SNEGSKA (reference sequence). This CDR3 comprises 12 residues.

This clonotype has more than one count but fewer than ten. J is TRBJ2-5 and V is TRBV20-1; 9 nucleotides line up with TRBD2. Trimming took 0 bases from V and 7 from J; bases not matched to a gene: 6. From germline, CDR1 is DFQATT and CDR2 SNEGSKA (reference sequence). The length of the CDR3 is 14 residues. The CDR3 DNA follows: TGCAGTGCTAGAGATAGCGGGGGAAGTGGGACCCAGTACTTC. The encoded protein is CSARDSGGSGTQYF.

The rearrangement uses TRBV6-5 and TRBJ2-6; no firm D call. This CDR3 spans 16 amino acids. With 5 bases removed from V and 0 bases from J, the gap between germline ends came to 11 bases. Germline CDR1 reads MNHEY; CDR2 reads SVGAGI. The CDR3 reads CASSPQPISGANVLTF. For the CDR3, the DNA is TGTGCCAGCAGTCCTCAGCCTATCTCTGGGGCCAACGTCCTGACTTTC.

The chain joins TRBV7-2 to TRBJ2-5; 7 bases line up with TRBD1. Germline assignment: CDR1 SGHTA and CDR2 FQGNSA. Trimming cost V 4 bases and J 2 bases; bases outside gene matches: 10. CDR3 length: 16 residues. CDR3 region: CASSYLTGLGQETQYF. The CDR3 DNA follows: TGTGCCAGCAGCTATTTGACAGGGTTGGGTCAAGAGACCCAGTACTTC.

This chain uses TRBV20-1 with TRBJ2-1, with 10 bases matching TRBD2. The CDR3 is 15 amino acids. J gave up 8 bases and V 2 bases, and 9 bases lay outside the gene matches. Looked up from germline, CDR1 is DFQATT and CDR2 is SNEGSKA (reference sequence). The CDR3, as DNA: TGCAGTGCTAGATCCCCAGCGGGGGGGATCTATGAGCAGTTCTTC. Its translation is CSARSPAGGIYEQFF.

With respect to this clonotype: A read error may explain this, as a much larger clone is one base away. The chain couples TRBV20-1 to TRBJ1-6; no clear D. The CDR3 runs to 15 residues. CDR1 is DFQATT, CDR2 SNEGSKA, per germline (reference sequence). This CDR3 reads CSTRDVARGNSPLHF. CDR3 sequence (DNA): TGCAGTACTAGAGATGTTGCCAGAGGTAATTCACCCCTCCACTTT.

This clonotype appeared many times. The chain employs TRBV19 and TRBJ2-1; D is unresolved. Per germline, CDR1 LNHDA and CDR2 SQIVND (reference sequence). V lost 3 bases and J lost 0, with 12 bases in between. This CDR3 comprises 16 residues. The CDR3 reads CASSIFQVGSYNEQFF. The CDR3, as DNA: TGTGCCAGTAGTATTTTCCAGGTCGGCTCCTACAATGAGCAGTTCTTC.

The chain is built from TRBV14 and TRBJ2-7; 7 bases match TRBD2. The V and J ends lost 4 bases and 0 bases, in that order; junction bases with no gene match: 6. This CDR3 comprises 15 residues. The germline V gene has CDR1 SGHDN and CDR2 FVKESK. The CDR3 sequence is CASSRARGNSYEQYF. CDR3 sequence (DNA): TGTGCCAGCAGCCGGGCGCGGGGGAACTCCTACGAGCAGTACTTC.

At least ten counts were recorded for this clonotype. V gene TRBV19 combines with J gene TRBJ2-1, with no clear D. V was pared by 3 bases and J by 8 bases, with 5 bases between. Germline CDR1 and CDR2: LNHDA and SQIVND (reference sequence). CDR3 length: 11 amino acids. For the CDR3, the DNA is TGTGCCAGTAGTATCGTGGATGAGCAGTTCTTC. Translating gives CASSIVDEQFF.

In its sample, this clonotype was seen many times. V and J are TRBV6-5 and TRBJ1-2; 7 bases map to TRBD1. Germline V gene data show CDR1 as MNHEY and CDR2 as SVGAGI. This CDR3 has 17 residues. V trimming: 0 bases; J trimming: 5 bases; junction bases outside the gene matches: 12. CDR3 nucleotide sequence: TGTGCCAGCAGTTACTCGATTGGGTCACAGGGGAGTTATGGCTACACCTTC. Translation: CASSYSIGSQGSYGYTF.

There are a few counts of this clonotype. The chain employs TRBV4-3 and TRBJ2-1, with a tentative D call TRBD2 (6 bases). The ends were cut back, 0 bases at V and 4 bases at J, with 16 bases in the middle. CDR1 and CDR2 from the germline V gene are LGHNA and YSLEER. This CDR3 contains 17 residues. DNA of the CDR3: TGCGCCAGCAGCCAAGATGGAAGTCTAGCGAGTTACAATGAGCAGTTCTTC. Protein product: CASSQDGSLASYNEQFF.

The V gene is TRBV24-1, the J gene TRBJ1-1; no clear D gene. Germline V gene sequence: CDR1 KGHDR, CDR2 SFDVKD. The V gene lost 8 bases and the J gene lost 2 bases, with 20 bases spanning the gap. The CDR3 spans 16 residues. The CDR3 DNA sequence: TGTGCCACCACGGGATCTCTCAGCAGCTCAAACACTGAAGCTTTCTTT. Translated, it gives CATTGSLSSSNTEAFF.

The table lists this clonotype with a few counts. V and J are TRBV12-3 or TRBV12-4 and TRBJ2-1; possibly TRBD1 for D (5 bases). The V and J ends lost 10 bases and 2 bases respectively, with 18 bases between them. The CDR3 has 15 amino acids. As DNA, the CDR3 is TGTGCCACCATAAACAGGAGTCCACCCTACAATGAGCAGTTCTTC. Protein sequence: CATINRSPPYNEQFF.